The 18 T cell receptor beta chains below were found in one sample sequenced in a study of Graves' ophthalmopathy and Graves' hyperthyroidism. Amplification targeted the TCR beta CDR3 regions, with RNA transcripts as the source material. Second-round multiplex PCR came after first-round RT-PCR with HTBI primers. TCRdb redid the calling of the multiplex PCR reads with MiXCR, one entry per CDR3 protein. The repertoire holds hundreds of thousands of distinct CDR3 sequences, approximately 22% seen once, with roughly 6.9% in the top ten. The sequencing input was peripheral blood. These receptors were taken from a woman between 18 and 30 years old with stable Graves' hyperthyroidism. Some clones in this sample may be carry-over from other donors' samples.

This clonotype has a count of ten or more. The rearrangement uses TRBV20-1 and TRBJ2-5; perhaps TRBD1 as D (6 bases). The CDR3 is made up of 12 amino acids. The V end lost 5 bases, the J end lost 1 base, and 8 bases lay between the germline ends. Germline V gene sequence: CDR1 DFQATT, CDR2 SNEGSKA (reference sequence). Written as DNA, the CDR3 is TGCAGTGCTGGGGGCGGCCAAGAGACCCAGTACTTC. Encoded protein: CSAGGGQETQYF.

The chain carries TRBV18 and TRBJ1-3; maybe TRBD1 (6 bases). Germline CDR1 and CDR2: KGHSH and LQKENI. Trimming removed 3 bases at V and 0 bases at J, with 12 bases between. The CDR3 length is 16 residues. CDR3: CASSPSGVPSGNTIYF. The CDR3 DNA reads as TGTGCCAGCTCACCGTCAGGGGTACCCTCTGGAAACACCATATATTTT.

This clonotype was found many times. The genes are TRBV20-1 and TRBJ2-7; 12 bases align to TRBD1. From germline, CDR1 is DFQATT and CDR2 SNEGSKA (reference sequence). This CDR3 contains 14 residues. V was clipped by 5 bases and J by 7 bases; unmatched bases: 9. The CDR3 sequence is CSAEPGQGAGEQYF. The CDR3 nucleotides read TGCAGTGCTGAGCCGGGACAGGGGGCAGGGGAGCAGTACTTC.

This clonotype was seen many times. The V call is TRBV2, the J call TRBJ2-6, with TRBD1 as a possible D gene (5 bases). With 0 bases removed from V and 0 bases from J, the gap between germline ends came to 15 bases. Germline assignment: CDR1 SNHLY and CDR2 FYNNEI. This CDR3 is 19 amino acids long. The CDR3 spells CASSEASGLRISGANVLTF. CDR3 DNA sequence: TGTGCCAGCAGTGAAGCATCAGGGCTGAGAATCTCTGGGGCCAACGTCCTGACTTTC.

This clonotype was seen repeatedly, ten times or more. The chain recombines TRBV2 with TRBJ2-7; D is undetermined. V lost 4 bases and J 2 bases, leaving 6 bases between the germline ends. CDR1 is SNHLY, CDR2 FYNNEI, per germline. This CDR3 has 12 amino acids. The CDR3: CASSGQTYEQYF. CDR3 in DNA: TGTGCCAGCAGTGGACAAACCTACGAGCAGTACTTC.

This clonotype has at least ten counts. The chain combines TRBV6-5 with TRBJ1-2; a weak D match, TRBD1 (5 bases). Trimming took off 2 bases at V and 3 bases at J, with 10 bases between the two ends. Germline V CDR1 and CDR2: MNHEY, SVGAGI. The CDR3 runs to 14 residues. The CDR3 DNA is TGTGCCAGCAGTTACCATGGGGCAGACTATGGCTACACCTTC. This encodes CASSYHGADYGYTF.

This clonotype was counted between two and nine times. The genes are TRBV5-1 and TRBJ2-5; D not resolved. Per germline, CDR1 SGHRS and CDR2 YFSETQ. This CDR3 is 14 amino acids long. The V gene lost 4 bases and the J gene lost 4 bases, with 14 bases spanning the gap. The CDR3, as DNA: TGCGCCAGCAGCCAACAGACCAGAGGAGAGACCCAGTACTTC. Its protein product is CASSQQTRGETQYF.

The chain uses TRBV11-1 and TRBJ1-1, with no clear D. The length of the CDR3 is 15 residues. Germline V lookup: CDR1 SGHAT, CDR2 FQDESV (reference sequence). V lost 0 bases and J lost 6, with 14 bases in between. The CDR3 spells CASSLAHTVKAEAFF. The CDR3 nucleotides are TGTGCCAGCAGCTTAGCGCATACCGTAAAGGCTGAAGCTTTCTTT.

This clonotype showed up many times. The chain combines TRBV7-9 with TRBJ2-5; D gene uncertain. V shed 4 bases and J shed 0 bases, with 3 bases lying between them. The CDR3 has 12 residues. Germline CDR1 SEHNR, CDR2 FQNEAQ (reference sequence). CDR3 bases: TGTGCCAGCAGCTCGTACCAAGAGACCCAGTACTTC. Residues: CASSSYQETQYF.

The rearrangement links TRBV7-9 to TRBJ1-2; D not certain. The CDR3 covers 15 residues. CDR1 is SEHNR and CDR2 is FQNEAQ in the germline V gene (reference sequence). Trimming pared 0 bases from V and 7 bases from J, leaving 15 bases between. The CDR3 region is CASSLALGSSRGYTF. DNA of the CDR3: TGTGCCAGCAGCTTAGCACTTGGGTCGAGCCGTGGCTACACCTTC.

This clonotype has just a few counts. V is TRBV6-2 or TRBV6-3 and J is TRBJ1-1; D gene uncertain. With 7 bases removed from V and 6 bases from J, the gap between germline ends came to 27 bases. The CDR3 has 17 residues. Germline V CDR1 and CDR2: MNHEY, SVGEGT. The DNA of the CDR3 is TGTGCCAGCAAATCCGTGTCTCGGCAGGCTAGGTTCGCTGAAGCTTTCTTT. It codes for CASKSVSRQARFAEAFF.

This clonotype was detected only a few times. This chain joins TRBV10-3 and TRBJ1-2; 7 nucleotides line up with TRBD1. V gave up 0 bases and J gave up 4 bases; unmatched junction bases: 2. Germline values: CDR1 ENHRY, CDR2 SYGVKD. The CDR3 contains 14 residues. The CDR3 sequence: CAISESGQSYGYTF. CDR3 bases: TGTGCCATCAGTGAGTCGGGACAGTCCTATGGCTACACCTTC.

This clonotype was recorded many times. This chain joins TRBV30 and TRBJ1-6; D is undetermined. Germline assignment: CDR1 GTSNPN and CDR2 SVGIG (reference sequence). Trimming removed 8 bases at V and 0 bases at J, with 11 bases between. The CDR3 covers 14 residues. In DNA form, the CDR3 reads TGTGCCGGGGATGGGAGCTCCTATAATTCACCCCTCCACTTT. Protein: CAGDGSSYNSPLHF.

This clonotype was seen ten or more times. V usage is TRBV30 and J usage is TRBJ1-6; D remains ambiguous. V was trimmed by 2 bases and J by 1 base, leaving 12 bases between them. The germline CDR1 and CDR2 sequences are GTSNPN and SVGIG (reference sequence). This CDR3 has 16 amino acids. CDR3 in DNA: TGTGCCTGGAGTTTGGCAGGAAAATCCTATAATTCACCCCTCCACTTT. Protein sequence: CAWSLAGKSYNSPLHF.

A remark on this clonotype: This sequence may be a read error, since a much larger clone differs from it by one base. The chain couples TRBV7-9 to TRBJ1-1; TRBD1 matches 7 bases. Germline assignment: CDR1 SEHNR and CDR2 FQNEAQ (reference sequence). The CDR3 has 14 amino acids. Trimming took 4 bases from V and 2 from J; bases not matched to a gene: 4. The CDR3 spells CASSWGQSNTEAFF. CDR3 DNA: TGTGCCAGCAGCTGGGGACAGTCTAACACTGAAGCTTTCTTT.

This chain links TRBV12-3 or TRBV12-4 with TRBJ1-5; unclear D gene. Trimming removed 5 bases from V and 1 base from J, with 9 bases in between. This CDR3 region has 14 residues. CDR3 region: CASSPSVSNQPQHF. CDR3 in DNA: TGTGCCAGCAGTCCCAGTGTAAGCAATCAGCCCCAGCATTTT.

This clonotype was observed many times. This CDR3 is CASSFFNQPQHF. In nucleotides, the CDR3 is TGTGCCAGCAGTTTTTTTAATCAGCCCCAGCATTTT. The V and J genes are TRBV27 and TRBJ1-5, with D unclear. The V gene's germline CDR1 is MNHEY and CDR2 SMNVEV (reference sequence). V dropped 3 bases and J dropped 4 bases, with 4 bases sitting between them. CDR3 length equals 12 residues.

The V call is TRBV2, the J call TRBJ2-5; either TRBD1 or TRBD2 may supply D (7 bases each). This CDR3 spans 15 amino acids. The germline V and J ends were trimmed by 4 bases and 4 bases, with 16 bases remaining between them. CDR1 SNHLY and CDR2 FYNNEI come from the germline V gene. The CDR3 sequence: CASSATTGRGETQYF. CDR3 DNA sequence: TGTGCCAGCAGTGCGACGACAGGGAGGGGAGAGACCCAGTACTTC.